A selection of T cell receptor beta chains follows, all from one sample in a study of blood T cell repertoires in COVID-19. Here immunoSEQ multiplex PCR was the method, and the copy in TCRdb shows in-frame clones only, minus some. The data show 300,000 to 400,000 clones, about 90% seen once. The sequenced material came from peripheral blood. These receptors all come from a woman aged 18-29 years who had recovered from COVID-19. CDR3s include the opening cysteine and the closing phenylalanine or tryptophan. Each record gives: J gene, clone size, D gene, V gene, CDR3 DNA, CDR3 protein. A D gene is named only where the DNA matches it firmly. The size field is filled for only some rows; it gives once, few, many or a size class.

>TRBJ1-4|-|TRBD1|TRBV19
TGTGCCACCCTGACAGGGACGAAACTGTTTTTT
CATLTGTKLFF
>TRBJ2-5|-|-|TRBV5-1
TGCGCCAGCAGCTTGGCCGGGTCACAAGAGACCCAGTACTTC
CASSLAGSQETQYF
>TRBJ2-3|-|TRBD2|TRBV7-2
TGTGCCAGCAGCTTAGCCGGGACTAGCGTAGATACGCAGTATTTT
CASSLAGTSVDTQYF
>TRBJ2-3|-|-|TRBV6-1
TGTGCCAGCAGTGAATTGGCTAGCGGCACAGATACGCAGTATTTT
CASSELASGTDTQYF
>TRBJ1-1|-|TRBD1|TRBV30
TGTGCCTGGGCTACAGGGGGTAACACTGAAGCTTTCTTT
CAWATGGNTEAFF
>TRBJ1-1|-|-|TRBV24-1
TGTGCCACCAGTGATTCGAACAGAGAAGCTTTCTTT
CATSDSNREAFF
>TRBJ1-1|-|-|TRBV27
TGTGCCAGCAGTCTCCTTCCGGGGGGACTGAACACTGAAGCTTTCTTT
CASSLLPGGLNTEAFF
>TRBJ2-1|-|TRBD2|TRBV14
TGTGCCAGCAGCCACTATCCCAGGACTAGCGTATACAATGAGCAGTTCTTC
CASSHYPRTSVYNEQFF
>TRBJ2-3|-|-|TRBV5-1
TGCGCCAGCAGCCTCAGGACTACGAGCACAGATACGCAGTATTTT
CASSLRTTSTDTQYF
>TRBJ2-1|-|TRBD2|TRBV10-3
TGTGCCCCGCCATGGGAAGCGGGAATTTACAATGAGCAGTTCTTC
CAPPWEAGIYNEQFF
>TRBJ1-5|-|-|TRBV19
TGTGCCAGTAGTATAGACCACATGGAGTACGGCAATCAGCCCCAGCATTTT
CASSIDHMEYGNQPQHF
>TRBJ1-5|-|-|TRBV5-1
TGCGCCAGCAGCTTGGAGGCAGGCAGCAATCAGCCCCAGCATTTT
CASSLEAGSNQPQHF
>TRBJ1-4|-|-|TRBV24-1
TGTGCCACCAGTGATGGAGGGGCGGCAACTAATGAAAAACTGTTTTTT
CATSDGGAATNEKLFF
>TRBJ1-1|-|TRBD1|TRBV7-9
TGTGCCAGCAGCCAACCGGGACAGGGTATTTCTATGCACACTGAAGCTTTCTTT
CASSQPGQGISMHTEAFF
>TRBJ2-3|-|TRBD2|TRBV2
TGTGCCAGCAGTGGTAGGACTAGCGGGAGTCGCACAGATACGCAGTATTTT
CASSGRTSGSRTDTQYF
>TRBJ1-2|-|TRBD1|TRBV7-2
TGTGCCAGCAGTCCAGGGGGCTTAAACTATGGCTACACCTTC
CASSPGGLNYGYTF
>TRBJ2-3|-|TRBD2|TRBV25-1
TGTGCCAGCAAGGGACTAGCGGGGGGCAGCACAGATACGCAGTATTTT
CASKGLAGGSTDTQYF
>TRBJ1-1|-|-|TRBV19
TGTGCCAGTAGTATATGGAGGAGGGGGGGGACTGAAGCTTTCTTT
CASSIWRRGGTEAFF
>TRBJ2-5|-|TRBD2|TRBV9
TGTGCCAGCAGCGGCAGCGGGGAAAAAGAGACCCAGTACTTC
CASSGSGEKETQYF
>TRBJ1-1|-|-|TRBV5-8
TGTGCCAGCAGCTTGGCGCCAGGGAGGACTGAAGCTTTCTTT
CASSLAPGRTEAFF
>TRBJ2-3|-|-|TRBV30
TGTGCCTGGAGTGCAGGGGATTCGAGCACAGATACGCAGTATTTT
CAWSAGDSSTDTQYF
>TRBJ1-2|-|-|TRBV9
TGTGCCAGCAGCCCCCGGACAGCGCCCAACTATGGCTACACCTTC
CASSPRTAPNYGYTF
>TRBJ2-5|-|-|TRBV27
TGTGCCAGCAGTTTATCCGGGAGAGAGACCCAGTACTTC
CASSLSGRETQYF
>TRBJ1-1|-|TRBD1|TRBV2
TGTGCCAGCAGTACGGACAGGTGGGGTGAAGCTTTCTTT
CASSTDRWGEAFF
>TRBJ1-4|few|-|TRBV19
TGTGCCAGTAGTACCCAGACATGGGGGGGGACTAATGAAAAACTGTTTTTT
CASSTQTWGGTNEKLFF
>TRBJ1-5|-|-|TRBV5-5
TGTGCCAGCAGCCGGGGTTCTTCGAGCAATCAGCCCCAGCATTTT
CASSRGSSSNQPQHF
>TRBJ2-3|-|TRBD1|TRBV11-3
TGTGCCAGCAGCCCAAGGACAGGGCGGGATACGCAGTATTTT
CASSPRTGRDTQYF
>TRBJ1-1|once|-|TRBV5-1
TGCGCCAGCAGCTTTTCCCCGACAGTGAACACTGAAGCTTTCTTT
CASSFSPTVNTEAFF
>TRBJ2-1|few|-|TRBV7-6
TGTGCCAGCAGCCCAGGGACTTCCCTCGTCGATGAGCAGTTCTTC
CASSPGTSLVDEQFF
>TRBJ1-3|-|-|TRBV25-1
TGTGCCAGCAGTGAGCCGGGGGGTTTTGGAAACACCATATATTTT
CASSEPGGFGNTIYF
>TRBJ1-2|-|TRBD1|TRBV27
TGTGCCAGCAGCGAATCCGGGACAGGGAACTATGGCTACACCTTC
CASSESGTGNYGYTF
>TRBJ1-2|few|-|TRBV24-1
TGTGCCACCAGTGACCTTAAGCGGGATGGCTACACCTTC
CATSDLKRDGYTF
>TRBJ1-1|-|TRBD1|TRBV9
TGTGCCAGCAGCGTGGGACAGTACACTGAAGCTTTCTTT
CASSVGQYTEAFF
>TRBJ2-2|-|-|TRBV25-1
TGTGCCAGCAGTGAGTGGGGAGGGGGCACCGGGGAGCTGTTTTTT
CASSEWGGGTGELFF
>TRBJ1-1|-|TRBD1|TRBV19
TGTGCCAGTAGGGAAACAGGGGGCACTGAAGCTTTCTTT
CASRETGGTEAFF
>TRBJ1-1|-|-|TRBV27
TGTGCCAGCAGTTCCGGGGGTGGGGAGGGGGCTTTCTTT
CASSSGGGEGAFF